This T cell receptor beta chain appears in the sequencing data of a study of T cell responses to AZD1222 COVID-19 vaccine. Overall study results and limits: An increase in Spike-specific TCR breadth and depth was observed after two AZD1222 doses. Variant regions that are unmutated are reportedly the target of nearly half of spike-specific TCRs. Repertoire sampling happened only post peak T cell response. The donor cohort was predominantly white British with a female majority, and clonal diversity may have been underestimated.

As to this clone: Its matching antigen is unknown.

Data came from immunoSEQ multiplex PCR; TCRdb stores just in-frame clones and leaves some out. Of 100,000 to 150,000 clones in the sample, 90% to 95% were seen once. This CDR3 contains 14 residues. Germline V gene sequence: CDR1 SNHLY, CDR2 FYNNEI. Unmatched junction bases numbered 6, after V lost 5 bases and J lost 5 bases. The sequence was obtained from an adult in good health. The V gene is TRBV2, the J gene TRBJ2-1; 7 bases are a match to TRBD1. The input for sequencing was peripheral blood, taken on day 0 of AZD1222 vaccination. This chain's CDR3 is CASSLDRSNNEQFF. CDR3 nucleotides: TGTGCCAGCAGTTTGGACAGGAGTAACAATGAGCAGTTCTTC.